This TCR beta chain was recorded in a study of blood T cell repertoires in COVID-19. Study details: The samples span acute and convalescent COVID-19 from the United States, Italy and Spain.

Authors' methods: It was from reference gene primer amplification that nucleated cell counts were estimated. The protocol was immunoSEQ multiplex PCR, while the TCRdb copy is restricted to in-frame clones and leaves out a portion. D and trimming were read from the DNA, whereas the V and J calls and clone size are those reported in that table. The data hold 380,000 or so clones, with about 80% observed a single time. Germline V CDR1 and CDR2: SGHTA, FQGNSA. Trimming cost V 1 base and J 3 bases; bases outside gene matches: 5. The CDR3 consists of 16 residues. The sample taken for sequencing was peripheral blood. This sequence originates from a human donor with acute or convalescent COVID-19. The donor label of this sample is uncertain. This chain uses TRBV7-2 with TRBJ2-5, with TRBD1 matching 10 bases. CDR3 sequence (DNA): TGTGCCAGCAGCTTAGAACCCGGACAGGGGGAAGAGACCCAGTACTTC. It is translated as CASSLEPGQGEETQYF.